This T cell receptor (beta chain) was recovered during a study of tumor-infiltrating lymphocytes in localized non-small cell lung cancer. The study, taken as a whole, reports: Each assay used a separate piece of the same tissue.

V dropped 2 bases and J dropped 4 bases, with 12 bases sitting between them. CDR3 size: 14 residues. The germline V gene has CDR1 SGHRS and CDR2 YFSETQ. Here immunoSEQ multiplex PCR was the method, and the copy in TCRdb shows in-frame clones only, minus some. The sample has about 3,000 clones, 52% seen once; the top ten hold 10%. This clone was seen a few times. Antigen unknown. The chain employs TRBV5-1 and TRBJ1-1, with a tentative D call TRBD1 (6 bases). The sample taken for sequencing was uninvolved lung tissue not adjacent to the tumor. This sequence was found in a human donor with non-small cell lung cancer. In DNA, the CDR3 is TGCGCCAGCAGCTTATACAGGGAGAGCACTGAAGCTTTCTTT. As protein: CASSLYRESTEAFF.